The 26 T cell receptor beta chains presented below share a single source sample, sequenced in a study of blood T cell repertoires in COVID-19. Sequencing used immunoSEQ multiplex PCR; TCRdb keeps in-frame clones, though not all of them. The sample carries approximately 270,000 clones, approximately 86% recorded once. The sequenced material came from peripheral blood. The receptors here all came from a man aged 35 to 55 with active or convalescent COVID-19.

J is TRBJ1-1 and V is TRBV27; the match to TRBD1 covers 7 bases. This CDR3 comprises 13 residues. Germline values: CDR1 MNHEY, CDR2 SMNVEV (reference sequence). V shed 1 base, J shed 8 bases, and the junction held 4 bases outside the gene matches. The CDR3 here is CASSLLTGLEAFF. CDR3 nucleotide sequence: TGTGCCAGCAGTTTATTGACAGGGTTGGAAGCTTTCTTT.

J is TRBJ2-7 and V is TRBV24-1; a possible D gene is TRBD1 (6 bases). Between the trimmed V and J ends, which lost 2 bases and 2 bases, there was a span of 12 bases. The CDR3 is 15 residues long. Germline lookup yields CDR1 KGHDR and CDR2 SFDVKD. The DNA of the CDR3 is TGTGCCACCAGTGATTCCGGGACACCTCCCTACGAGCAGTACTTC. Its protein product is CATSDSGTPPYEQYF.

In nucleotides, the CDR3 is TGCAGCGTTGTAATAGCGGGGGGCCGGGGGCAGTTCTTC. Its protein product is CSVVIAGGRGQFF. This rearrangement joins TRBV29-1 to TRBJ2-1, with 10 bases that match TRBD2. This CDR3 has 13 residues. Germline V gives CDR1 SQVTM, CDR2 ANQGSEA. V was pared by 4 bases and J by 12 bases, with 9 bases of the junction left unmatched.

V usage is TRBV15 and J usage is TRBJ2-3, with 9 nucleotides matching TRBD2. Germline assignment: CDR1 LNHNV and CDR2 YYDKDF (reference sequence). There are 17 residues in the CDR3. V trimming: 1 base; J trimming: 4 bases; junction bases outside the gene matches: 9. The chain's CDR3 is CATSRGVLAGLADTQYF. The CDR3 nucleotides read TGTGCCACCAGCAGAGGTGTTCTAGCGGGGCTCGCAGATACGCAGTATTTT.

V is TRBV9 and J is TRBJ1-2; 10 bases align to TRBD1. CDR1 is SGDLS and CDR2 is YYNGEE in the germline V gene. The trim removed 4 bases at V and 4 bases at J, leaving 7 bases unmatched. There are 15 residues in the CDR3. Here the CDR3 reads CASSPRQGAFYGYTF. Written as DNA, the CDR3 is TGTGCCAGCAGCCCTCGACAGGGGGCTTTCTATGGCTACACCTTC.

The V call is TRBV5-5, the J call TRBJ2-7; unclear D gene. The CDR3 is 11 residues long. Per the germline V gene, CDR1 is SGHKS and CDR2 is YYEKEE (reference sequence). V lost 3 bases and J lost 3, with 4 bases in between. Here the CDR3 reads CASSYSYEQYF. CDR3 nucleotide sequence: TGTGCCAGCAGCTACAGCTACGAGCAGTACTTC.

This sequence joins TRBV21-1 and TRBJ1-1; the table assigns TRBD1, which was not confirmed against the DNA. TRBV21-1 is recorded as a pseudogene. CDR3 size: 14 residues. The CDR3 loop reads CASSKTSRGTEAFF. The CDR3 bases are TGTGCCAGCAGCAAGACGTCCAGGGGCACTGAAGCTTTCTTT.

The chain joins TRBV5-1 to TRBJ2-6; TRBD1 is a possible D gene (6 bases). The V and J ends lost 0 bases and 4 bases respectively, with 11 bases between them. CDR1 and CDR2 (germline): SGHRS, YFSETQ. This CDR3 spans 16 amino acids. CDR3 nucleotides: TGCGCCAGCAGCTTGGAGGGGGTTACCGGGGCCAACGTCCTGACTTTC. Its translation: CASSLEGVTGANVLTF.

As for this clone: This same CDR3 is encoded by further DNA sequences in the sample. The chain combines TRBV11-2 with TRBJ2-5, with D possibly TRBD2 on 6 matching bases. Looked up from germline, CDR1 is SGHAT and CDR2 is FQNNGV. The CDR3 spans 13 residues. V dropped 1 base and J dropped 5 bases, with 8 bases sitting between them. DNA of the CDR3: TGTGCCAGCAGCTTAGGTGGGGGGGAGACCCAGTACTTC. It codes for CASSLGGGETQYF. Variable domain in full (rest from reference TRBV11-2 and TRBJ2-5): EAGVAQSPRYKIIEKRQSVAFWCNPISGHATLYWYQQILGQGPKLLIQFQNNGVVDDSQLPKDRFSAERLKGVDSTLKIQPAKLEDSAVYLCASSLGGGETQYFGPGTRLLVL.

The chain is built from TRBV5-1 and TRBJ2-5, with TRBD1 identical over 9 bases. V dropped 2 bases and J dropped 5; count of bases not matched to a gene: 4. This CDR3 is 14 amino acids long. CDR1 SGHRS and CDR2 YFSETQ come from the germline V gene. Here the CDR3 reads CASSFGDRGETQYF. The DNA of the CDR3 is TGCGCCAGCAGCTTCGGCGACAGGGGGGAGACCCAGTACTTC.

The chain recombines TRBV29-1 with TRBJ2-1; 10 bases are shared with TRBD2. V shed 7 bases and J 4 bases; nucleotides not matched to a gene: 4. CDR3 size: 13 residues. Per the germline V gene, CDR1 is SQVTM and CDR2 is ANQGSEA. The CDR3 sequence: CSGGLAEYNEQFF. Written as DNA, the CDR3 is TGCAGCGGAGGACTAGCGGAATACAATGAGCAGTTCTTC.

CDR3 nucleotide sequence: TGTGCCAGCAGGTTACGACAGGGGGCTTTAGATACGCAGTATTTT. Its protein is CASRLRQGALDTQYF. The V gene is TRBV11-2, the J gene TRBJ2-3; 10 bases map to TRBD1. CDR3 length: 15 residues. The ends lost 6 bases at V and 5 bases at J; junction bases unmatched: 8. Germline V CDR1 and CDR2: SGHAT, FQNNGV.

This sequence joins TRBV15 and TRBJ1-2; D is unclear. Trimming removed 3 bases at V and 4 bases at J, with 9 bases between. Germline CDR1 and CDR2: LNHNV and YYDKDF (reference sequence). The CDR3 has 13 amino acids. In DNA, the CDR3 is TGTGCCACCAGCAGGAACGAGGGCTATGGCTACACCTTC. Translated, it gives CATSRNEGYGYTF.

Here the CDR3 DNA reads TGTGCCACTGGGGGACAGACGAATAACTATGGCTACACCTTC. This encodes CATGGQTNNYGYTF. The genes are TRBV24-1 and TRBJ1-2, with TRBD1 matching over 7 bases. The germline V gene encodes CDR1 KGHDR and CDR2 SFDVKD. V gave up 10 bases and J gave up 1 base; unmatched junction bases: 8. The CDR3 extends over 14 amino acids.

In DNA form, the CDR3 reads TGTGCCAGCAGTGAAATCAGGGGAGGGACCGGGGAGCTGTTTTTT. This sequence encodes CASSEIRGGTGELFF. This chain links TRBV2 with TRBJ2-2, with D possibly being TRBD2 (7 bases). The CDR3 totals 15 residues. Germline CDR1 reads SNHLY; CDR2 reads FYNNEI. V gave up 2 bases and J gave up 5 bases, with 12 bases separating them.

The chain joins TRBV5-4 to TRBJ1-2; 12 nucleotides agree with TRBD1. Germline V gives CDR1 SGHNT, CDR2 YYREEE (reference sequence). The V gene end was trimmed by 0 bases and the J gene end by 5 bases; junction bases not matched to a gene: 5. The CDR3 is 16 amino acids. The CDR3 here is CASSLEGQGAGYGYTF. CDR3 DNA sequence: TGTGCCAGCAGCTTGGAGGGACAGGGGGCGGGGTATGGCTACACCTTC.

V is TRBV9 and J is TRBJ2-2; 7 nucleotides align to TRBD2. Germline lookup yields CDR1 SGDLS and CDR2 YYNGEE. The CDR3 has 18 residues. V lost 0 bases and J lost 3; bases outside the gene matches: 11. The CDR3 region is CASSVAGGGVVHTGELFF. CDR3 nucleotide sequence: TGTGCCAGCAGCGTAGCGGGAGGTGGGGTTGTGCACACCGGGGAGCTGTTTTTT.

This chain links TRBV19 with TRBJ2-5, with 9 bases lining up with TRBD1. The germline V gene encodes CDR1 LNHDA and CDR2 SQIVND (reference sequence). The J segment lost 3 bases and the V segment lost 7 bases, leaving 9 bases of the junction unmatched. The CDR3 totals 15 residues. Written as DNA, the CDR3 is TGTGCCAGTACCCAACCGGGACAGGGTGAAGAGACCCAGTACTTC. This encodes CASTQPGQGEETQYF.

The rearrangement joins TRBV7-9 to TRBJ2-3; TRBD1 might be the D (6 bases). The CDR3 covers 16 residues. The germline V and J ends were trimmed by 6 bases and 1 base, with 17 bases remaining between them. Germline values: CDR1 SEHNR, CDR2 FQNEAQ (reference sequence). The CDR3 protein is CASSSTGFVGTDTQYF. The CDR3 DNA is TGTGCCAGCAGTTCCACAGGGTTTGTTGGCACAGATACGCAGTATTTT.

This clone appeared a few times. This rearrangement joins TRBV28 to TRBJ2-7; 12 positions match TRBD1. Germline CDR1 and CDR2: MDHEN and SYDVKM. V lost 6 bases and J lost 5; bases outside the gene matches: 11. This CDR3 contains 16 residues. This CDR3 is CASSSPGDRGPDEQYF. Written as DNA, the CDR3 is TGTGCCAGCAGCTCACCCGGGGACAGGGGGCCCGACGAGCAGTACTTC.

V gene TRBV19 combines with J gene TRBJ1-5, with 8 nucleotides matching TRBD1. This CDR3 region has 14 residues. After removal of 3 bases from V and 7 bases from J, the junction contained 5 bases not matched to a gene. Germline values: CDR1 LNHDA, CDR2 SQIVND (reference sequence). The CDR3 nucleotides are TGTGCCAGTAGTATCGCAGGGGGCGGGCAGCCCCAGCATTTT. Translated, it gives CASSIAGGGQPQHF.

V and J are TRBV4-1 and TRBJ1-1; no clear D. The CDR3 has 14 residues. The V gene's germline CDR1 is MGHRA and CDR2 YSYEKL. Trimming cost V 1 base and J 0 bases, with 6 bases left between them. The CDR3 spells CASSQVRMNTEAFF. Written as DNA, the CDR3 is TGCGCCAGCAGCCAAGTTCGTATGAACACTGAAGCTTTCTTT.

This clone was seen more than once but under ten times. The chain couples TRBV4-1 to TRBJ1-4, with TRBD1 matching over 9 bases. The CDR3 is 17 amino acids. The germline gives CDR1 MGHRA, CDR2 YSYEKL. With 3 bases clipped from V and 8 bases from J, the junction kept 13 bases outside the gene matches. CDR3: CASSHGEIGQGREKLFF. The CDR3 DNA is TGCGCCAGCAGCCACGGAGAGATTGGACAGGGGAGAGAAAAACTGTTTTTT.

This chain links TRBV30 with TRBJ2-5, with TRBD1 identical over 8 bases. V lost 5 bases and J lost 5; bases outside the gene matches: 7. There are 13 residues in the CDR3. Germline CDR1 GTSNPN, CDR2 SVGIG (reference sequence). The CDR3 loop is CAWGKQGVETQYF. The CDR3 DNA sequence: TGTGCCTGGGGCAAACAGGGGGTGGAGACCCAGTACTTC.

The gene calls are TRBV2 and TRBJ2-3; 10 bases fit TRBD1. The CDR3 runs to 15 residues. J lost 0 bases, V lost 4 bases, and 1 base had no gene match. The germline V gene has CDR1 SNHLY and CDR2 FYNNEI. CDR3 sequence reads: CASSGDRGSTDTQYF. Here the CDR3 DNA reads TGTGCCAGCAGTGGGGACAGGGGTAGCACAGATACGCAGTATTTT.

V and J are TRBV11-2 and TRBJ2-1, with a weak D call TRBD2 (5 bases). V lost 5 bases to trimming and J lost 5 bases, with 13 bases between them. This CDR3 has 14 amino acids. In germline, CDR1 is SGHAT, CDR2 FQNNGV. CDR3: CASSPEWENNEQFF. For the CDR3, the DNA is TGTGCCAGCAGCCCCGAGTGGGAGAACAATGAGCAGTTCTTC.